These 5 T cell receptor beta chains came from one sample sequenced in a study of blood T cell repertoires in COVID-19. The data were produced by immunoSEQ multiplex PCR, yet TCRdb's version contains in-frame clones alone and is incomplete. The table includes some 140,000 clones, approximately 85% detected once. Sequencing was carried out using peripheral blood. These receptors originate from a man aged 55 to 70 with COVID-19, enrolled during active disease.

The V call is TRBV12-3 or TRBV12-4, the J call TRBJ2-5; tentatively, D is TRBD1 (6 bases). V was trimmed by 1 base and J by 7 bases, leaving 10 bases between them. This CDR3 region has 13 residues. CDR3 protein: CASSLDRVGTQYF. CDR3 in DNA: TGTGCCAGCAGTTTAGACAGGGTAGGGACCCAGTACTTC.

CDR3 region: CASSPGTGGNRETQYF. CDR3 in DNA: TGTGCCAGCAGCCCTGGGACAGGGGGCAATCGAGAGACCCAGTACTTC. The gene calls are TRBV5-4 and TRBJ2-5; 12 bases are a match to TRBD1. V shed 4 bases and J 4 bases; nucleotides not matched to a gene: 8. The CDR3 extends over 16 amino acids. From germline, CDR1 is SGHNT and CDR2 YYREEE (reference sequence).

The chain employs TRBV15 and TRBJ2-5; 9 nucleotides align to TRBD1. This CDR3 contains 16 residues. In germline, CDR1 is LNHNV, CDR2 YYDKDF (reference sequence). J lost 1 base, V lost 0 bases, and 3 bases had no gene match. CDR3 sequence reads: CATSRDRDRVQETQYF. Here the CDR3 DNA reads TGTGCCACCAGCAGAGACCGGGACAGGGTCCAAGAGACCCAGTACTTC.

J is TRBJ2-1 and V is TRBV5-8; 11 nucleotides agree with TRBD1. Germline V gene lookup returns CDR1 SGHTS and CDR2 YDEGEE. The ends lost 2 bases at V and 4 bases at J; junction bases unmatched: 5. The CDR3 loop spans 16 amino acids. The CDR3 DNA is TGTGCCAGCAGCTTATCTGGGACAGGGGGATACAATGAGCAGTTCTTC. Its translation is CASSLSGTGGYNEQFF.

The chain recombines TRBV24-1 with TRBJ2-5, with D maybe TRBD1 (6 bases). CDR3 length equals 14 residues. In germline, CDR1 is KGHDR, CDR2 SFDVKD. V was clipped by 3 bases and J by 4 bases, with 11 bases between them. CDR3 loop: CATSDTTGGETQYF. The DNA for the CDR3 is TGTGCCACCAGTGATACGACAGGTGGAGAGACCCAGTACTTC.